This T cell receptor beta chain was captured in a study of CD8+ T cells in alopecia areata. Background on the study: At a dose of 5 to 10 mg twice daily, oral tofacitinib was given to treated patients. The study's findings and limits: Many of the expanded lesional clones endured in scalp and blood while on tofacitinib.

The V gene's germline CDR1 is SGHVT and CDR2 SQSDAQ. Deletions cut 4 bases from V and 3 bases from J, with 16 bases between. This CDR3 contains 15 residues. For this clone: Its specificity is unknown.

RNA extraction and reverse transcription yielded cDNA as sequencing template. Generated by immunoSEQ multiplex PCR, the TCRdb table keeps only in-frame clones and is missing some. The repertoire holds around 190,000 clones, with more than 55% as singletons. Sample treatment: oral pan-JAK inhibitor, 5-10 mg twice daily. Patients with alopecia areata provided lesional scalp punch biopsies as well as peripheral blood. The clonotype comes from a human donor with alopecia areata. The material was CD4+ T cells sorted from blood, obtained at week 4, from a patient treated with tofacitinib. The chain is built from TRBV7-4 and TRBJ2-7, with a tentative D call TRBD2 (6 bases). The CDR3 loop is CASSSLALGLYEQYF. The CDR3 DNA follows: TGTGCCAGCAGCTCTCTAGCTCTGGGACTCTACGAGCAGTACTTC.